Included here is one TCR beta chain sequence, with context. Its antigen remains unknown. This sample stems from a study of CD4+ T cells in melanoma. Study results and caveats: A reported correlation linked neoantigen-specific CD4+ T cells to CD8+, macrophage and B cell function. Reportedly, melanoma neoantigen-specific CD4+ T cells showed varied differentiation states.

The length of the CDR3 is 14 residues. CDR1 and CDR2 (germline): SGHNT, YENEEA. Trimming left V 1 base short and J 5 bases short, with 10 bases between. Sequencing was performed with immunoSEQ multiplex PCR; in TCRdb, only in-frame clones are kept and a portion is missing. The repertoire holds fewer than 150,000 clones, with 85% to 95% as singletons. The TCR comes from a human donor with melanoma. V usage is TRBV11-3 and J usage is TRBJ2-3, with unresolved D. CDR3 protein: CASSLGSVRDTQYF. The CDR3 DNA sequence: TGTGCCAGCAGCTTAGGATCCGTCCGAGATACGCAGTATTTT.